The 17 T cell receptor beta chains given below trace back to one sample, sequenced in a study of blood T cell repertoires in COVID-19. The assay was immunoSEQ multiplex PCR, and TCRdb's table has in-frame clones only and misses some. The sample gives fewer than 250,000 clones, around 88% of which show up once; 2.5% to 3.5% is in the top ten. Sequencing was done on a sample of peripheral blood. Receptor source: a man aged 45 to 65 with active or convalescent COVID-19.

This clone was picked up one time. This sequence joins TRBV11-2 and TRBJ2-5; a possible D gene is TRBD1 (5 bases). CDR3 length: 15 residues. V dropped 1 base and J dropped 5 bases, with 14 bases sitting between them. Germline V gene data show CDR1 as SGHAT and CDR2 as FQNNGV. Here the CDR3 DNA reads TGTGCCAGCAGCTTAGCCCTGACAGAGGCGGAGACCCAGTACTTC. As protein: CASSLALTEAETQYF.

The chain has TRBV6-2 or TRBV6-3 and TRBJ1-5; D unresolved. Germline CDR1 MNHEY, CDR2 SVGEGT. Trimming took off 6 bases at V and 0 bases at J, with 6 bases between the two ends. This CDR3 spans 13 amino acids. The CDR3 loop reads CASSPYSNQPQHF. The CDR3, as DNA: TGTGCCAGCAGCCCCTATAGCAATCAGCCCCAGCATTTT.

This rearrangement joins TRBV7-8 to TRBJ1-2; D not resolved. With 5 bases removed from V and 7 bases from J, the gap between germline ends came to 23 bases. This CDR3 has 16 amino acids. The germline V gene has CDR1 SGHVS and CDR2 FQNEAQ. The CDR3: CASSPGKRGLVSGYTF. The CDR3, as DNA: TGTGCCAGCAGCCCCGGCAAGCGGGGTTTAGTTTCTGGCTACACCTTC. Combining the CDR3 with reference TRBV7-8 and TRBJ1-2 gives the whole variable domain GAGVSQSPRYKVAKRGQDVALRCDPISGHVSLFWYQQALGQGPEFLTYFQNEAQLDKSGLPSDRFFAERPEGSVSTLKIQRTQQEDSAVYLCASSPGKRGLVSGYTFGSGTRLTVV.

The chain carries TRBV30 and TRBJ1-2; 9 bases are a match to TRBD1. V lost 0 bases and J lost 3; bases outside the gene matches: 2. The CDR3 spans 14 residues. The germline V gene has CDR1 GTSNPN and CDR2 SVGIG (reference sequence). Written as DNA, the CDR3 is TGTGCCTGGAGTGTACAGGGGGCGCACTATGGCTACACCTTC. Translated, it gives CAWSVQGAHYGYTF.

V is TRBV30 and J is TRBJ1-3; D gene uncertain. Germline CDR1 reads GTSNPN; CDR2 reads SVGIG (reference sequence). This CDR3 has 14 residues. Trimming shortened V by 0 bases and J by 2 bases, and 8 bases separated the two germline ends. The CDR3: CAWSVQQPGNTIYF. For the CDR3, the DNA is TGTGCCTGGAGTGTACAACAGCCTGGAAACACCATATATTTT.

The chain recombines TRBV19 with TRBJ1-2; possible D gene TRBD1, 5 bases. This CDR3 spans 12 amino acids. Between the trimmed V and J ends, which lost 5 bases and 8 bases, there was a span of 12 bases. The germline CDR1 and CDR2 sequences are LNHDA and SQIVND (reference sequence). The DNA for the CDR3 is TGTGCCAGTAGTCCAGGGACTTTGGGCTACACCTTC. Translating it yields CASSPGTLGYTF. Variable domain in full (rest from reference TRBV19 and TRBJ1-2): DGGITQSPKYLFRKEGQNVTLSCEQNLNHDAMYWYRQDPGQGLRLIYYSQIVNDFQKGDIAEGYSVSREKKESFPLTVTSAQKNPTAFYLCASSPGTLGYTFGSGTRLTVV.

The V and J genes are TRBV7-2 and TRBJ1-2; TRBD1 might be the D (5 bases). Germline V gene data show CDR1 as SGHTA and CDR2 as FQGNSA. This CDR3 region has 13 residues. Trimming shortened V by 2 bases and J by 8 bases, and 12 bases separated the two germline ends. This chain's CDR3 is CASSLRGGAGYTF. DNA for the CDR3: TGTGCCAGCAGCTTAAGGGGAGGGGCCGGCTACACCTTC.

This clone was found once. The rearrangement joins TRBV15 to TRBJ1-6; 7 bases match TRBD1. The trim removed 0 bases at V and 12 bases at J, leaving 5 bases unmatched. CDR1 LNHNV and CDR2 YYDKDF come from the germline V gene (reference sequence). The CDR3 contains 14 residues. The CDR3 reads CATSRDKGTEPLHF. The DNA of the CDR3 is TGTGCCACCAGCAGAGATAAGGGGACAGAACCCCTCCACTTT.

The CDR3 nucleotides are TGTGCCTGGAAGGGGATAAGGGGGCCACGGGACTCTGGAAACACCATATATTTT. It codes for CAWKGIRGPRDSGNTIYF. The chain combines TRBV30 with TRBJ1-3, with 7 nucleotides matching TRBD1. Trimming at V came to 4 bases and at J to 0 bases, leaving 15 bases not matched to a gene. The CDR3 totals 18 residues. Germline V gene sequence: CDR1 GTSNPN, CDR2 SVGIG (reference sequence).

The V call is TRBV19, the J call TRBJ2-3, with D tentatively TRBD1 (5 bases). Germline V gene lookup returns CDR1 LNHDA and CDR2 SQIVND (reference sequence). The CDR3 loop spans 13 amino acids. Deletions cut 7 bases from V and 6 bases from J, with 14 bases between. The CDR3 nucleotides are TGTGCCAGTAAGGGCCAGGGATCGGATACGCAGTATTTT. Its translation is CASKGQGSDTQYF.

V usage is TRBV7-8 and J usage is TRBJ2-3; D gene ambiguous. Germline CDR1 is SGHVS and CDR2 is FQNEAQ. The CDR3 is 14 amino acids. Between the trimmed V and J ends, which lost 5 bases and 0 bases, there was a span of 9 bases. The CDR3 DNA sequence: TGTGCCAGCAGCCCCTTGCGTAGCACAGATACGCAGTATTTT. Amino acid sequence: CASSPLRSTDTQYF.

The chain uses TRBV27 and TRBJ2-7; 8 nucleotides line up with TRBD1. Germline V gives CDR1 MNHEY, CDR2 SMNVEV (reference sequence). With 8 bases clipped from V and 1 base from J, the junction kept 7 bases outside the gene matches. CDR3 size: 14 residues. The CDR3 region has the DNA TGTGCCAGCCGGCCCAGGGACAGGTCCTACGAGCAGTACTTC. Protein: CASRPRDRSYEQYF.

V usage is TRBV5-1 and J usage is TRBJ1-4; a possible D gene is TRBD1 (6 bases). The ends were cut back, 4 bases at V and 10 bases at J, with 17 bases in the middle. CDR1 and CDR2 (germline): SGHRS, YFSETQ. This CDR3 region has 14 residues. The DNA of the CDR3 is TGCGCCAGCAGCAACGACAGGAGTTTTGGAAAACTGTTTTTT. Amino acids: CASSNDRSFGKLFF.

This chain uses TRBV2 with TRBJ2-3, with D hard to call. CDR1 and CDR2 (germline): SNHLY, FYNNEI. The CDR3 spans 12 residues. Trimming removed 7 bases at V and 3 bases at J, with 8 bases between. The DNA for the CDR3 is TGTGCCAGCACAGAGGAAACAGATACGCAGTATTTT. It is translated as CASTEETDTQYF.

V gene TRBV29-1 combines with J gene TRBJ1-4; D not resolved. Trimming removed 5 bases from V and 5 bases from J, with 12 bases in between. CDR1 SQVTM and CDR2 ANQGSEA come from the germline V gene. This CDR3 comprises 13 residues. The CDR3 region is CSVSRVPNEKLFF. The CDR3 nucleotides are TGCAGCGTTTCAAGAGTACCCAATGAAAAACTGTTTTTT.

The chain has TRBV7-9 and TRBJ1-2; D is unclear. Deletions cut 3 bases from V and 3 bases from J, with 8 bases between. The CDR3 extends over 13 amino acids. Germline V gene sequence: CDR1 SEHNR, CDR2 FQNEAQ (reference sequence). In DNA, the CDR3 is TGTGCCAGCAGCTTGGAGGGCCACTATGGCTACACCTTC. Protein product: CASSLEGHYGYTF.

This clone came up once. The J gene is TRBJ2-7, the V gene TRBV18; TRBD1 is a possible D gene (6 bases). CDR3 length: 16 amino acids. Germline CDR1 reads KGHSH; CDR2 reads LQKENI. The V gene lost 3 bases and the J gene lost 5 bases, with 20 bases spanning the gap. The CDR3, as DNA: TGTGCCAGCTCACCTCCAAGTACCAGGGGATTCCACGAGCAGTACTTC. Amino acids: CASSPPSTRGFHEQYF.